This T cell receptor (beta chain) was identified in a study of blood T cell repertoires in COVID-19. Background on the study: The samples span acute and convalescent COVID-19 from the United States, Italy and Spain. T cells, B-cell-depleted T cells, or PBMCs supplied cDNA or gDNA.

V lost 7 bases, J lost 0 bases, and 19 bases lay in between. The CDR3 runs to 16 residues. Germline CDR1 is SEHNR and CDR2 is FQNEAQ (reference sequence). Generated by immunoSEQ multiplex PCR, the TCRdb table keeps only in-frame clones and is missing some. The repertoire holds 40,000 or so clones, with approximately 86% as singletons. The clonotype originates from a man between 50 and 59 years old with active COVID-19. Sequencing was performed on peripheral blood. The V call is TRBV7-9, the J call TRBJ2-7, with D possibly being TRBD1 (6 bases). The chain's CDR3 is CASNFPGHLTSYEQYF. The CDR3 nucleotides read TGTGCCAGCAACTTTCCGGGACACCTCACCTCCTACGAGCAGTACTTC.